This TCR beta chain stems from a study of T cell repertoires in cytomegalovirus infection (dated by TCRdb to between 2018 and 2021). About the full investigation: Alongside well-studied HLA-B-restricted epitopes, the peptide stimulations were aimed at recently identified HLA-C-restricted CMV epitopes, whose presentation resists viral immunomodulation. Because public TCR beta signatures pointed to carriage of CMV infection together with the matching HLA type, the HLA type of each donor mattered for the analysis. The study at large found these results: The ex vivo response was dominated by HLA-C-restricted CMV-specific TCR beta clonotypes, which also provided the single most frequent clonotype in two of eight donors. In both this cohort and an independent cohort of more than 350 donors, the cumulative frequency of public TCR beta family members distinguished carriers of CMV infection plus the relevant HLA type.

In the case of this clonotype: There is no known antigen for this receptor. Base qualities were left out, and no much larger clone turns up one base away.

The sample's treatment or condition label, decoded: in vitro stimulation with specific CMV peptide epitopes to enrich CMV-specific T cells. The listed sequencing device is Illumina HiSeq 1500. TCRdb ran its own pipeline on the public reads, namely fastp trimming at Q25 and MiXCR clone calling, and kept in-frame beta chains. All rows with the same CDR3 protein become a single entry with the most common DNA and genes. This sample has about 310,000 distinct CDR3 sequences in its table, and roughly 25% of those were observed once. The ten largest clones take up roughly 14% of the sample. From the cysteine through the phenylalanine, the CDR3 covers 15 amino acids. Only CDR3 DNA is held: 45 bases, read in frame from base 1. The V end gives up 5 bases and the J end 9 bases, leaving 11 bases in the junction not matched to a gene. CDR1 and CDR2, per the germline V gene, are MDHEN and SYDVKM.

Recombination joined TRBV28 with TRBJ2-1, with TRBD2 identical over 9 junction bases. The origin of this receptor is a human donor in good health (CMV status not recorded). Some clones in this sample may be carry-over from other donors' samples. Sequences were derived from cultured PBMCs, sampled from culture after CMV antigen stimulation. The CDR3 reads CASSLLGSGSSEQFF. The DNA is TGTGCCAGCAGTCTCTTGGGTAGCGGGAGTTCTGAGCAGTTCTTC.